This paragraph reports one T cell receptor beta chain. Trimming removed 9 bases from V and 0 bases from J, with 15 bases in between. The CDR3 runs 15 residues. Germline loops: CDR1 MNHEY, CDR2 SMNVEV (reference sequence). The method was immunoSEQ multiplex PCR; TCRdb's version includes in-frame clones alone and lacks a portion of them. In the table there are about 150,000 clones, 90% to 95% of which are singletons. This entry belongs to a study of control samples from healthy donors and cancer patients. This receptor was taken from a man aged 18-30 years in good health. The chain links TRBV27 to TRBJ1-5; no clear D. Material for sequencing was blood. The CDR3 DNA sequence: TGTGCCAGTGGGGTGAGGGCAGATAGCAATCAGCCCCAGCATTTT. It yields the protein CASGVRADSNQPQHF.